A single sample is the source of the 8 T cell receptor beta chains below, sequenced in a study of quantifying T cell responses using KT2 cells. Study-level background: cDNA was made from DNase-treated RNA using alpha and beta constant primers.

The cDNA 3' end received a ligated oligonucleotide with a UMI. An equimolar mix of RC1.1 and RC1.2 primed the beta chain across TRBC1 and TRBC2. TCRdb processed the UMI-ligation and nested PCR reads anew with MiXCR; each CDR3 protein has one entry. The data contain 25,000 to 40,000 distinct CDR3 sequences, over 9% of them singletons. The sequenced material came from PBMCs spiked with cells of the T cell clone KT2. The receptors stem from a human donor.

Ten or more counts support this clonotype. V and J are TRBV25-1 and TRBJ1-1; tentatively, D is TRBD1 (5 bases). The CDR3 is 15 amino acids. CDR1 and CDR2 from the germline V gene are MGHDK and SYGVNS. The V gene lost 7 bases and the J gene lost 4 bases, with 19 bases spanning the gap. This chain's CDR3 is CASTSEGDLSTEAFF. The CDR3 DNA reads as TGTGCCAGCACCTCCGAAGGGGATTTGAGCACTGAAGCTTTCTTT.

This clonotype showed up many times. This chain joins TRBV30 and TRBJ1-5; D might be TRBD1 (6 bases). Trimming pared 3 bases from V and 3 bases from J, leaving 12 bases between. This CDR3 contains 14 residues. CDR1 is GTSNPN and CDR2 is SVGIG in the germline V gene (reference sequence). The CDR3 reads CAWSPRGSNQPQHF. In nucleotides, the CDR3 is TGTGCCTGGAGCCCTAGGGGGTCCAATCAGCCCCAGCATTTT.

The sample holds a few counts of this clonotype. V and J are TRBV7-2 and TRBJ2-1, with D unresolved. The germline V gene has CDR1 SGHTA and CDR2 FQGNSA. CDR3 length: 15 residues. The V end lost 2 bases, the J end lost 3 bases, and 11 bases lay between the germline ends. The CDR3 is CASSLQSAVYNEQFF. In DNA form, the CDR3 reads TGTGCCAGCAGCTTACAATCGGCAGTCTACAATGAGCAGTTCTTC.

V usage is TRBV4-2 and J usage is TRBJ1-6; 9 bases match TRBD1. Germline CDR1 reads LGHNA; CDR2 reads YNFKEQ. V lost 0 bases and J lost 10; bases outside the gene matches: 16. The CDR3 is 19 residues long. The CDR3 loop is CASSQDRWDREDVGSPLHF. The CDR3 nucleotides read TGTGCCAGCAGCCAAGACCGATGGGACAGGGAGGATGTCGGGTCACCCCTCCACTTT.

This clonotype was recorded a few times. The chain couples TRBV15 to TRBJ2-5, with 7 bases identical to TRBD1. Losses at the gene ends were 5 bases for V and 6 bases for J; bases not matched to a gene: 9. The CDR3 totals 14 residues. Germline CDR1 and CDR2: LNHNV and YYDKDF (reference sequence). CDR3 bases: TGTGCCACCAGCGTCTTAAGGGGGCTCCAGACCCAGTACTTC. It encodes CATSVLRGLQTQYF.

The rearrangement joins TRBV29-1 to TRBJ2-2, with D possibly being TRBD1 or TRBD2 (5 bases each). V lost 5 bases and J lost 0, with 10 bases in between. Germline V gene lookup returns CDR1 SQVTM and CDR2 ANQGSEA. The CDR3 contains 14 residues. CDR3 in amino acids: CSVLGVTNTGELFF. Written as DNA, the CDR3 is TGCAGCGTTCTGGGGGTCACGAACACCGGGGAGCTGTTTTTT.

The chain carries TRBV5-1 and TRBJ2-7; TRBD1 might be the D (5 bases). The CDR3 is 15 residues long. Germline V CDR1 and CDR2: SGHRS, YFSETQ. Trimming pared 4 bases from V and 6 bases from J, leaving 20 bases between. The CDR3 DNA is TGCGCCAGCAGCCTATCACCAGGGTTGTTCAGCGAGCAGTACTTC. It yields the protein CASSLSPGLFSEQYF.

This clonotype was seen a handful of times. The chain links TRBV18 to TRBJ2-7; D is tentatively TRBD1 or TRBD2 (5 bases each). CDR1 and CDR2 (germline): KGHSH, LQKENI. V lost 2 bases and J 2 bases, leaving 10 bases between the germline ends. This CDR3 has 14 amino acids. The CDR3 sequence is CASSPGAGAYEQYF. DNA of the CDR3: TGTGCCAGCTCACCAGGGGCGGGCGCCTACGAGCAGTACTTC.